This note documents a single TCR beta chain sequence. Antigen: not known. This specimen comes from a study of beta chain features in type 1 diabetes. This CDR3 has 16 residues. Per the germline V gene, CDR1 is SGHTA and CDR2 is FQGTGA. The V end was cut by 1 base, the J end by 3 bases, with 16 bases between. Expressed TCRB transcripts were sequenced because the isolated RNA had all been reverse transcribed beforehand. Assay used: immunoSEQ multiplex PCR; TCRdb lists only in-frame clones, some missing. The data contain 400,000 or so clones, around 10% of them seen just once; the ten biggest clones take up around 0.66%. Whole-study results and caveats: Type 1 diabetes patients had moderately but significantly shorter TCRB CDR3s in all four CD4+ subsets. Insertions at VDJ junctions were less frequent in type 1 diabetes patients. These patients also deleted more nucleotides at the same junctions. In comparison with healthy donors, patients had naive, central memory and Treg TCRB repertoires that appeared more similar.

Sorting based on CD45RO/CCR7/CD25/CD127/CD95/CD27 separated CD4+ naive, central memory, regulatory and stem cell-like memory cells. The source is a man aged 30 to 45 with type 1 diabetes. Sequencing was performed on central memory CD4+ T cells from blood. V is TRBV7-3 and J is TRBJ2-7; D perhaps matches TRBD2 (6 bases). The CDR3 DNA reads TGTGCCAGCAGCTTAATGGGGGAGGCAGGGCTCTACGAGCAGTACTTC. Amino acid sequence: CASSLMGEAGLYEQYF.